This T cell receptor (beta chain) was recovered during a study of cytomegalovirus exposure and HLA in healthy donors. This clone is a singleton in its sample. Primers included in the PCR were 60 Vbeta and 13 Jbeta primers. TCRdb's table, derived via immunoSEQ multiplex PCR, lists solely in-frame clones and lacks some. The data show about 70,000 clones, 80% to 90% seen once. Germline assignment: CDR1 GTSNPN and CDR2 SVGIG (reference sequence). V shed 4 bases and J shed 4 bases, with 20 bases lying between them. The CDR3 extends over 15 amino acids. This TCR was recovered from a woman aged 30 to 39 in good health and CMV-seropositive. The J gene is TRBJ2-7, the V gene TRBV30; D may be TRBD2 (6 bases). Material: PBMCs. The CDR3, as DNA: TGTGCCTGGACCCACCCAGGGAGGCCCTTGTACGAGCAGTACTTC. Its protein is CAWTHPGRPLYEQYF.